The source of this TCR beta chain is a study of blood T cell repertoires in COVID-19. Study details: T cells, B-cell-depleted T cells, or PBMCs supplied cDNA or gDNA.

The germline V and J ends were trimmed by 3 bases and 7 bases, with 13 bases remaining between them. Germline lookup yields CDR1 MGHRA and CDR2 YSYEKL. The CDR3 covers 14 residues. The data were produced by immunoSEQ multiplex PCR, yet TCRdb's version contains in-frame clones alone and is incomplete. The sample lists about 130,000 clones, around 87% seen once, with about 16% in the top ten. This chain connects TRBV4-1 to TRBJ1-5; D is perhaps TRBD1 (6 bases). The sample consisted of peripheral blood. This TCR came from a woman aged 45-60 years who had recovered from COVID-19. DNA of the CDR3: TGCGCCAGCAGCCATATGACAGGCCAACAGCCCCAGCATTTT. The encoded protein is CASSHMTGQQPQHF.